These 5 T cell receptor beta chains were all obtained from the same sample, sequenced in a study of T-cell memory formation after mild COVID-19. A single record per CDR3 protein comes from TCRdb applying MiXCR to the 5' RACE reads. Of roughly 400,000 distinct CDR3 sequences listed, more than 15% are singletons. The sequenced sample consisted of PBMCs or a T cell subset sorted from them (not recorded which). Receptors were obtained from a man younger than 30 who had mild COVID-19 (a few samples of this study predate the infection). Cell type and time point are not known.

This clonotype was seen a few times. The chain carries TRBV21-1 and TRBJ2-5; the DNA was not used to check the table's D call, TRBD1. TRBV21-1 is a pseudogene locus. The CDR3 loop spans 16 amino acids. CDR3 sequence (DNA): TGTGCCAGCAGCTCCCTATCGAGGTCAGGGACAGAGACCCAGTACTTC. It translates to CASSSLSRSGTETQYF.

The V gene is TRBV27, the J gene TRBJ2-7, with a tentative D call TRBD1 (5 bases). Trimming took 2 bases from V and 0 from J, leaving 8 bases between them. The CDR3 runs to 14 residues. CDR1 and CDR2 (germline): MNHEY, SMNVEV (reference sequence). The CDR3 spells CASSLKGFSYEQYV. CDR3 bases: TGTGCCAGCAGTTTAAAGGGGTTCTCCTACGAGCAGTACGTC.

The chain uses TRBV5-1 and TRBJ2-3; 12 bases fit TRBD2. The CDR3 runs 19 residues. J was trimmed by 2 bases and V by 4 bases; bases with no gene match: 14. Germline loops: CDR1 SGHRS, CDR2 YFSETQ. The CDR3 bases are TGCGCCAGCAGCCCCTGGCTAGCGGGGGGGGGAATCCACACAGATACGCAGTATTTT. Protein sequence: CASSPWLAGGGIHTDTQYF.

This clonotype occurred a few times. V gene TRBV6-2 or TRBV6-3 combines with J gene TRBJ1-4; D possibly corresponds to TRBD1 (6 bases). Trimming left V 6 bases short and J 4 bases short, with 9 bases between. The CDR3 is made up of 13 amino acids. In germline, CDR1 is MNHEY, CDR2 SVGEGT. The CDR3 DNA sequence: TGTGCCAGCAGAAGACAGGATAATGAAAAACTGTTTTTT. It translates to CASRRQDNEKLFF.

The V gene is TRBV24-1, the J gene TRBJ2-1; D possibly uses TRBD1 or TRBD2 (5 bases each). In germline, CDR1 is KGHDR, CDR2 SFDVKD. V shed 4 bases and J shed 5 bases, with 8 bases lying between them. CDR3 length equals 13 residues. In DNA, the CDR3 is TGTGCCACCAGTGAGCGAGGGGACAATGAGCAGTTCTTC. This sequence encodes CATSERGDNEQFF.